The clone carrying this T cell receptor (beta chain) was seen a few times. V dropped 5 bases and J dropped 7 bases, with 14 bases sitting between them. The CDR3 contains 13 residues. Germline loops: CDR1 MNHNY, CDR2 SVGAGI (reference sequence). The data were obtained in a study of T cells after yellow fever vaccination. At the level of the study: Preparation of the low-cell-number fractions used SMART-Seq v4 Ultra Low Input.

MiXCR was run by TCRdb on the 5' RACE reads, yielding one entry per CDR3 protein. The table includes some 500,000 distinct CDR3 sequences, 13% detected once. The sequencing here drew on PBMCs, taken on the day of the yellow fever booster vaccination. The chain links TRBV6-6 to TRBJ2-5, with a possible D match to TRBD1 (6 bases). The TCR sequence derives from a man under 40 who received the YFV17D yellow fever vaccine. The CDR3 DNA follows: TGTGCCAGCAGTCCCCAGGGGTTAGCGACCCAGTACTTC. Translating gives CASSPQGLATQYF.